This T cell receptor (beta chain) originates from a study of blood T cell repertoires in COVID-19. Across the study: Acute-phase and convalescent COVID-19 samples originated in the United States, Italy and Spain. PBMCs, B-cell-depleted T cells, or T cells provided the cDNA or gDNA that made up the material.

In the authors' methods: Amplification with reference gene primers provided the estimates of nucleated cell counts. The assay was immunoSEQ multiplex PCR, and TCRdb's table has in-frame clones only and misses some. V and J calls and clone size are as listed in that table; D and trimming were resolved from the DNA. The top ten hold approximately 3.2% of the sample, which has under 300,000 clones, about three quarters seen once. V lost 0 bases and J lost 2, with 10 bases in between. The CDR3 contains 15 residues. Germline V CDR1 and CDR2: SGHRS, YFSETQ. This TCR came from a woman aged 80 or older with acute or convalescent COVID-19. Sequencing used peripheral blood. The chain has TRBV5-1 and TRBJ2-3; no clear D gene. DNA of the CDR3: TGCGCCAGCAGCTTGGGGTCAGGTTACACAGATACGCAGTATTTT. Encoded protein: CASSLGSGYTDTQYF.